The 14 T cell receptor beta chains below were found in one sample sequenced in a study of a mutant IDH1 vaccine in newly diagnosed glioma. Time point reported: baseline, week 1 (first vaccination visit). Regarding treatment: pre-vaccination baseline after standard-of-care therapy. TCRdb's copy holds only in-frame clones and misses some; the assay was immunoSEQ multiplex PCR. The data show about 92,000 clones, about 80% seen once. The sample in question was PBMCs, obtained from a glioma patient treated with radiotherapy, temozolomide or both. Source of these receptors: a man aged 35 to 55 with glioma.

V and J are TRBV18 and TRBJ2-2; 10 bases match TRBD2. The V segment lost 6 bases and the J segment 1 base; nucleotides outside the gene matches: 14. Germline loops: CDR1 KGHSH, CDR2 LQKENI. The CDR3 runs 19 residues. The CDR3 loop is CASSQKGPGTSENTGELFF. The CDR3 coding sequence is TGTGCCAGCTCTCAAAAAGGGCCCGGGACTAGCGAGAACACCGGGGAGCTGTTTTTT.

About this clone itself: A junction end diverges from the germline sequence, so it may reflect a read error. The rearrangement uses TRBV7-7 and TRBJ2-7; a weak D match, TRBD2 (6 bases). The CDR3 covers 13 residues. Germline V lookup: CDR1 SSHAT, CDR2 FNYEAQ (reference sequence). In DNA form, the CDR3 reads TGTGCTAGCAGCTCTGACCCGGGACTCGAGCAGTACTTC. Translated: CASSSDPGLEQYF.

V is TRBV7-2 and J is TRBJ2-2; 8 bases fit TRBD1. J lost 5 bases, V lost 9 bases, and 11 bases had no gene match. CDR1 is SGHTA and CDR2 is FQGNSA in the germline V gene. The CDR3 covers 15 residues. The CDR3 loop reads CASNRDRLKTGELFF. The CDR3 DNA reads TGTGCCAGTAACCGGGACAGGCTAAAGACCGGGGAGCTGTTTTTT.

J is TRBJ2-7 and V is TRBV18, with 15 nucleotides matching TRBD2. The CDR3 sequence is 15 residues long. V was clipped by 6 bases and J by 5 bases; unmatched bases: 5. Per germline, CDR1 KGHSH and CDR2 LQKENI. CDR3 nucleotides: TGTGCCAGCTCGGCGGGACTAGCGGGGGGACACGAGCAGTACTTC. Translated, it gives CASSAGLAGGHEQYF.

This chain connects TRBV9 to TRBJ1-2; possible D gene TRBD1, 5 bases. V was clipped by 0 bases and J by 8 bases, with 14 bases between them. The CDR3 is 14 residues long. Germline CDR1 reads SGDLS; CDR2 reads YYNGEE. The CDR3 reads CASSVEVGDGGYTF. The CDR3 DNA is TGTGCCAGCAGCGTAGAAGTAGGGGATGGGGGCTACACCTTC.

The chain carries TRBV7-8 and TRBJ2-3; 15 bases are a match to TRBD2. The CDR3 sequence is 20 residues long. V shed 6 bases and J 5 bases; nucleotides not matched to a gene: 18. Germline V gene sequence: CDR1 SGHVS, CDR2 FQNEAQ. The CDR3 loop reads CASSLSVRRTSGGARDTQYF. CDR3 sequence (DNA): TGTGCCAGCAGTTTAAGCGTCCGCAGGACTAGCGGGGGGGCCAGAGATACGCAGTATTTT.

This chain uses TRBV5-1 with TRBJ1-1; 10 bases line up with TRBD1. The germline V gene encodes CDR1 SGHRS and CDR2 YFSETQ. The junction had 8 bases not matched to a gene; V was cut back by 1 base and J by 2 bases. CDR3 size: 17 residues. The CDR3 DNA follows: TGCGCCAGCAGCTTGTCCGGGACAGGGGCCGTTAACACTGAAGCTTTCTTT. This sequence encodes CASSLSGTGAVNTEAFF.

This chain joins TRBV7-6 and TRBJ2-3; 8 nucleotides agree with TRBD1. V gave up 5 bases and J gave up 5 bases; unmatched junction bases: 24. The CDR3 sequence is 20 residues long. CDR1 is SGHVS and CDR2 is FNYEAQ in the germline V gene. The CDR3 loop reads CASSPAAGVGGRGLEDTQYF. The CDR3, as DNA: TGTGCCAGCAGCCCAGCGGCGGGTGTTGGTGGCAGGGGGCTAGAAGATACGCAGTATTTT.

On this clone: The sample has other DNA sequences that encode this CDR3 too. The CDR3: CASSYVRPSSGNTIYF. Written as DNA, the CDR3 is TGTGCCAGCAGTTACGTACGGCCGAGCTCTGGAAACACCATATATTTT. This chain uses TRBV6-5 with TRBJ1-3; D not certain. The CDR3 has 16 amino acids. CDR1 MNHEY and CDR2 SVGAGI come from the germline V gene. V lost 2 bases to trimming and J lost 0 bases, with 11 bases between them.

The chain carries TRBV5-1 and TRBJ2-3; TRBD2 matches 8 bases. V was pared by 4 bases and J by 0 bases, with 7 bases of the junction left unmatched. CDR3 size: 16 residues. Germline assignment: CDR1 SGHRS and CDR2 YFSETQ. CDR3 in DNA: TGCGCCAGCAGCGCCTTCGGGAGGGGGAGCACAGATACGCAGTATTTT. It yields the protein CASSAFGRGSTDTQYF.

V usage is TRBV15 and J usage is TRBJ1-1; tentatively, D is TRBD1 (5 bases). This CDR3 region has 13 residues. V lost 1 base and J 10 bases, leaving 13 bases between the germline ends. The V gene's germline CDR1 is LNHNV and CDR2 YYDKDF (reference sequence). CDR3 region: CATSRAAGTRAFF. The CDR3 DNA sequence: TGTGCCACCAGCAGAGCAGCAGGGACGCGAGCTTTCTTT.

In its sample, this clone was seen many times. The chain uses TRBV25-1 and TRBJ1-1; no clear D gene. Between the trimmed V and J ends, which lost 0 bases and 1 base, there was a span of 9 bases. This CDR3 has 15 residues. CDR1 and CDR2 from the germline V gene are MGHDK and SYGVNS. CDR3 amino acids: CASSEYLLGNTEAFF. CDR3 DNA: TGTGCCAGCAGTGAATATCTCCTGGGGAACACTGAAGCTTTCTTT.

The CDR3 DNA is TGTGCCAGTCACAGGGGTACGAACACCGGGGAGCTGTTTTTT. Amino acid sequence: CASHRGTNTGELFF. The chain combines TRBV19 with TRBJ2-2, with TRBD1 matching over 7 bases. J was trimmed by 0 bases and V by 8 bases; bases with no gene match: 3. The CDR3 length is 14 residues. Germline V CDR1 and CDR2: LNHDA, SQIVND (reference sequence).

CDR3 DNA sequence: TGTGCCAGCAGCATCAACGAGCACAATGAGCAGTTCTTC. Translation gives CASSINEHNEQFF. This chain connects TRBV7-2 to TRBJ2-1; D gene ambiguous. Germline CDR1 is SGHTA and CDR2 is FQGNSA. This CDR3 has 13 residues. Trimming took 5 bases from V and 5 from J, leaving 10 bases between them.